The clone carrying this T cell receptor beta chain appeared a single time. This record comes from a study of T cell responses to AZD1222 COVID-19 vaccine. The data were produced by immunoSEQ multiplex PCR, yet TCRdb's version contains in-frame clones alone and is incomplete. Seen here are some 280,000 clones, about 94% observed once, and the top ten hold 0.55%. The TCR originated in an adult who received the AZD1222 COVID-19 vaccine. Material: peripheral blood, obtained 28 days after the second AZD1222 dose.

This CDR3 reads CASSLGPGQKLFF. As DNA, the CDR3 is TGTGCCAGCAGCTTAGGACCAGGGCAAAAACTGTTTTTT. The chain links TRBV7-6 to TRBJ1-4, with D possibly TRBD1 on 5 matching bases. Per the germline V gene, CDR1 is SGHVS and CDR2 is FNYEAQ. V lost 1 base and J 9 bases, leaving 9 bases between the germline ends. This CDR3 has 13 amino acids.